Below, 13 T cell receptor beta chains from the same sample are listed, as sequenced in a study of neurological immune-mediated disorders. Time point indicated: longitudinal time-point 1 (baseline). From the 5' RACE reads, TCRdb called clonotypes with MiXCR, one entry per CDR3 protein. Counted here are some 60,000 distinct CDR3 sequences, roughly 10% occurring once; the ten biggest clones make up less than 8.5%. The specimen sequenced was PBMCs. All receptors derive from a male donor with HTLV-1-associated myelopathy (HAM/TSP).

Turning to this clonotype: Compared with germline, one end of the junction differs, possibly owing to a read error. The chain couples TRBV3-1 to TRBJ1-2; D is uncertain. Germline V gives CDR1 LGHDT, CDR2 YNNKEL (reference sequence). The CDR3 consists of 12 residues. In DNA form, the CDR3 reads TGTGCCAGCAGCTCCCTCAACCATGGCTACAACTTC. The encoded protein is CASSSLNHGYNF.

This clonotype came up many times. The rearrangement uses TRBV7-9 and TRBJ2-7; D assignment may be TRBD1 or TRBD2 (5 bases each). This CDR3 comprises 14 residues. Looked up from germline, CDR1 is SEHNR and CDR2 is FQNEAQ (reference sequence). Trimming removed 1 base from V and 2 bases from J, with 9 bases in between. The CDR3 nucleotides are TGTGCCAGCAGCTTAGGGGGGACCGCCTACGAGCAGTACTTC. Translated: CASSLGGTAYEQYF.

This clonotype was counted many times. Written as DNA, the CDR3 is TGTGCCAGCAGTTTACCCGGGACTAGCGGGGGGAATAACAATGAGCAGTTCTTC. Its protein is CASSLPGTSGGNNNEQFF. The chain combines TRBV28 with TRBJ2-1; 15 bases map to TRBD2. CDR1 is MDHEN, CDR2 SYDVKM, per germline. Losses at the gene ends were 2 bases for V and 5 bases for J; bases not matched to a gene: 7. There are 18 residues in the CDR3.

This clonotype showed up many times. V is TRBV5-8 and J is TRBJ2-2; D unclear. Trimming pared 4 bases from V and 4 bases from J, leaving 14 bases between. Germline assignment: CDR1 SGHTS and CDR2 YDEGEE. The CDR3 consists of 15 residues. CDR3 sequence reads: CASSRTGSGTGELFF. The CDR3, as DNA: TGTGCCAGCAGCCGGACGGGTTCGGGCACCGGGGAGCTGTTTTTT.

The chain recombines TRBV5-6 with TRBJ2-3; TRBD2 matches 9 bases. Per the germline V gene, CDR1 is SGHDT and CDR2 is YYEEEE. The CDR3 has 16 residues. V trimming: 0 bases; J trimming: 1 base; junction bases outside the gene matches: 3. The CDR3: CASSLAQRGGTDTQYF. CDR3 in DNA: TGTGCCAGCAGCTTGGCCCAGCGGGGGGGCACAGATACGCAGTATTTT.

This chain joins TRBV6-5 and TRBJ2-1, with D perhaps TRBD2 (5 bases). The V end lost 6 bases, the J end lost 7 bases, and 10 bases lay between the germline ends. This CDR3 contains 12 residues. Germline CDR1 is MNHEY and CDR2 is SVGAGI. CDR3 loop: CASSQRGNEQFF. CDR3 DNA sequence: TGTGCCAGCAGCCAACGGGGTAATGAGCAGTTCTTC.

This clonotype was recorded many times. The chain has TRBV12-3 or TRBV12-4 and TRBJ1-5; D gene ambiguous. V was trimmed by 1 base and J by 4 bases, leaving 5 bases between them. CDR3 length equals 13 residues. DNA of the CDR3: TGTGCCAGCAGTTTAGACAGTAATCAGCCCCAGCATTTT. Translation gives CASSLDSNQPQHF.

Ten or more counts support this clonotype. This chain connects TRBV20-1 to TRBJ2-2, with D perhaps TRBD2 (5 bases). Per germline, CDR1 DFQATT and CDR2 SNEGSKA (reference sequence). The V gene lost 5 bases and the J gene lost 4 bases, with 23 bases spanning the gap. This CDR3 has 17 residues. Here the CDR3 reads CSAEAPGNPGGTGELFF. CDR3 nucleotides: TGCAGTGCTGAAGCCCCCGGGAACCCCGGTGGCACCGGGGAGCTGTTTTTT.

By frequency in the sample, this clonotype is medium-sized. The genes are TRBV25-1 and TRBJ2-1, with a tentative D call TRBD1 (5 bases). Germline assignment: CDR1 MGHDK and CDR2 SYGVNS. V was cut by 7 bases and J by 5 bases, with 18 bases left in between. The length of the CDR3 is 15 residues. The DNA for the CDR3 is TGTGCCAGCATTCACTCCTGGGGCAGAAACAATGAGCAGTTCTTC. Protein: CASIHSWGRNNEQFF.

This clonotype was counted ten times or more. The genes are TRBV6-2 or TRBV6-3 and TRBJ1-1, with D possibly being TRBD1 (5 bases). Germline V lookup: CDR1 MNHEY, CDR2 SVGEGT. V lost 9 bases to trimming and J lost 2 bases, with 10 bases between them. The CDR3 loop spans 12 amino acids. As DNA, the CDR3 is TGTGCCAGTAAGACAGACAACACTGAAGCTTTCTTT. It codes for CASKTDNTEAFF.

This clonotype was seen repeatedly, ten times or more. The chain joins TRBV3-1 to TRBJ2-7, with no clear D. The CDR3 spans 12 residues. The V gene lost 2 bases and the J gene lost 6 bases, with 8 bases spanning the gap. Germline lookup yields CDR1 LGHDT and CDR2 YNNKEL (reference sequence). CDR3 sequence (DNA): TGTGCCAGCAGCCAATTCGCCGTCGAGCAGTACTTC. Amino acids: CASSQFAVEQYF.

The chain carries TRBV3-1 and TRBJ1-1, with a tentative D call TRBD1 (6 bases). The CDR3 spans 17 residues. Deletions cut 4 bases from V and 0 bases from J, with 18 bases between. Germline values: CDR1 LGHDT, CDR2 YNNKEL (reference sequence). DNA for the CDR3: TGTGCCAGCAGCCCCAATCGGGGGGGGCCTATGAACACTGAAGCTTTCTTT. It encodes CASSPNRGGPMNTEAFF.

At least ten counts were recorded for this clonotype. The V gene is TRBV12-3 or TRBV12-4, the J gene TRBJ1-5; D may be TRBD1 (6 bases). Trimming removed 5 bases at V and 7 bases at J, with 9 bases between. CDR3 size: 12 residues. The CDR3 reads CASSGGGQPQHF. In nucleotides, the CDR3 is TGTGCCAGCAGTGGAGGGGGACAGCCCCAGCATTTT.